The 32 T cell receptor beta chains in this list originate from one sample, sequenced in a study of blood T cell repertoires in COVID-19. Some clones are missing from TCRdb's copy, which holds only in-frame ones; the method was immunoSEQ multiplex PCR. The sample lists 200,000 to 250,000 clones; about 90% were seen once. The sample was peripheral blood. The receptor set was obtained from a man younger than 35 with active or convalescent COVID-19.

CDR3 residues: CASSVGAGAGGEQFF. CDR3 nucleotide sequence: TGTGCCAGCAGCGTAGGAGCGGGAGCGGGAGGTGAGCAGTTCTTC. The genes are TRBV9 and TRBJ2-1; 9 nucleotides align to TRBD2. The V segment lost 0 bases and the J segment 9 bases; nucleotides outside the gene matches: 7. Germline V gives CDR1 SGDLS, CDR2 YYNGEE. This CDR3 region has 15 residues.

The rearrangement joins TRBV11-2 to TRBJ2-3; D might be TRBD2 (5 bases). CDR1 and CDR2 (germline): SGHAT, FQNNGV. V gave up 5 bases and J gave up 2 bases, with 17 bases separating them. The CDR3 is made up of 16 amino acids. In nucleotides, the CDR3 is TGTGCCAGCAGCCAGGAGGTTATTGGACCCACAGATACGCAGTATTTT. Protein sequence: CASSQEVIGPTDTQYF.

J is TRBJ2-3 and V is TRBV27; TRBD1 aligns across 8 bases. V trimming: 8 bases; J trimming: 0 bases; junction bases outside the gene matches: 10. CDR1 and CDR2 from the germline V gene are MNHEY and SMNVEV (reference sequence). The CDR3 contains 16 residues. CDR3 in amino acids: CASAGTGKKSTDTQYF. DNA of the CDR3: TGTGCCAGCGCCGGGACAGGAAAAAAAAGCACAGATACGCAGTATTTT.

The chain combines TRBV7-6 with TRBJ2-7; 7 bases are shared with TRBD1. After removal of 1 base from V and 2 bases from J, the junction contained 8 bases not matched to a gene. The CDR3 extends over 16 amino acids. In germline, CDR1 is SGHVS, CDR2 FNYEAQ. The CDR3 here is CASSLDSGQGAYEQYF. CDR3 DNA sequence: TGTGCCAGCAGCTTAGATTCGGGGCAGGGGGCCTACGAGCAGTACTTC. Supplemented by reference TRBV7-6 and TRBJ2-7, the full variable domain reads GAGVSQSPRYKVTKRGQDVALRCDPISGHVSLYWYRQALGQGPEFLTYFNYEAQQDKSGLPNDRFSAERPEGSISTLTIQRTEQRDSAMYRCASSLDSGQGAYEQYFGPGTRLTVT.

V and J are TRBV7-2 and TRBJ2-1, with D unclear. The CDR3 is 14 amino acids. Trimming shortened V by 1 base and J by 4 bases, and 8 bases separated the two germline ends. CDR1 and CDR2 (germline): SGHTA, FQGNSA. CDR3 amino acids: CASSLGVSYNEQFF. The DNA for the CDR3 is TGTGCCAGCAGCTTAGGTGTGTCGTACAATGAGCAGTTCTTC. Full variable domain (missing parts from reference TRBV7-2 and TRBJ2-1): GAGVSQSPSNKVTEKGKDVELRCDPISGHTALYWYRQSLGQGLEFLIYFQGNSAPDKSGLPSDRFSAERTGGSVSTLTIQRTQQEDSAVYLCASSLGVSYNEQFFGPGTRLTVL.

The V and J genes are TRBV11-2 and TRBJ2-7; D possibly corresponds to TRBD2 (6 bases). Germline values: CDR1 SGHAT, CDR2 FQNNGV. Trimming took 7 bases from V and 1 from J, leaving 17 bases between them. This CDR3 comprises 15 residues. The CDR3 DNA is TGTGCCAGCACCCTCGGGGCGGGAAAGTCCTACGAGCAGTACTTC. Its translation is CASTLGAGKSYEQYF. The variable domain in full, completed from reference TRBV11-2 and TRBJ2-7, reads EAGVAQSPRYKIIEKRQSVAFWCNPISGHATLYWYQQILGQGPKLLIQFQNNGVVDDSQLPKDRFSAERLKGVDSTLKIQPAKLEDSAVYLCASTLGAGKSYEQYFGPGTRLTVT.

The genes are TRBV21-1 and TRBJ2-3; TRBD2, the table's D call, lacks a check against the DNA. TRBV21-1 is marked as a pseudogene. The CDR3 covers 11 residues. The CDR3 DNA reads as TGTGCCAGCAGCACGGGAGATACGCAGTATTTT. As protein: CASSTGDTQYF.

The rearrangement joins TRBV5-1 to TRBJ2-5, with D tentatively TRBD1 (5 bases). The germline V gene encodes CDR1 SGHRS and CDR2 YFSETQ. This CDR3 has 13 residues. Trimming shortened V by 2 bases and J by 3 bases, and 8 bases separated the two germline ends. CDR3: CASSFWGEETQYF. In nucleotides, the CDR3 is TGCGCCAGCAGCTTTTGGGGCGAAGAGACCCAGTACTTC.

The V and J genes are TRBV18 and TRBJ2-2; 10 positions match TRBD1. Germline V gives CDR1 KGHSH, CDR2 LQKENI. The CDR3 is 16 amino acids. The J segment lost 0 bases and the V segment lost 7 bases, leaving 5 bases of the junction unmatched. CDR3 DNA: TGTGCCAGCTTGTCCGGGACAGGGGCGAACACCGGGGAGCTGTTTTTT. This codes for CASLSGTGANTGELFF.

DNA of the CDR3: TGTGCCAGCTATCACCCTTCAGGGGGGACTGAAGCTTTCTTT. It yields the protein CASYHPSGGTEAFF. The rearrangement links TRBV18 to TRBJ1-1; TRBD1 matches at 7 bases. V was clipped by 7 bases and J by 5 bases; unmatched bases: 10. Germline CDR1 reads KGHSH; CDR2 reads LQKENI. This CDR3 region has 14 residues.

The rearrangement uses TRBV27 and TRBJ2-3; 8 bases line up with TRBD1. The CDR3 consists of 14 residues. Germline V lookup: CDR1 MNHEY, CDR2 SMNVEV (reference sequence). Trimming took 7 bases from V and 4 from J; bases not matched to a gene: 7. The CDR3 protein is CASKSGQAPDTQYF. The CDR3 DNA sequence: TGTGCCAGCAAGTCGGGACAGGCCCCAGATACGCAGTATTTT.

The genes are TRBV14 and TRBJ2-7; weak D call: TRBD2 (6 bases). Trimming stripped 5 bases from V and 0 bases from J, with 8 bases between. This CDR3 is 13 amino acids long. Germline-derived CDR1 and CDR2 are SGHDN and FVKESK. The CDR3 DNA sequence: TGTGCCAGCAGCGGGAGGTCCTCCTACGAGCAGTACTTC. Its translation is CASSGRSSYEQYF.

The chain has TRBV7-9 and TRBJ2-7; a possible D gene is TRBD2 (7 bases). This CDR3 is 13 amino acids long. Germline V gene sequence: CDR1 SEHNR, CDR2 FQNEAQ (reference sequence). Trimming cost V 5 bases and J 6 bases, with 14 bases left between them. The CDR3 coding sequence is TGTGCCAGCAGCCCGAGGGGGGGCAGCGAGCAGTACTTC. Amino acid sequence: CASSPRGGSEQYF.

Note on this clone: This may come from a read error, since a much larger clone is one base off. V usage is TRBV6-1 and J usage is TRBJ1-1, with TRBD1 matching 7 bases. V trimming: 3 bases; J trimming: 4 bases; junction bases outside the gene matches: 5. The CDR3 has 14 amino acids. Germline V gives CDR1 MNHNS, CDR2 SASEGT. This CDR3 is CASSDQEGATEAFF. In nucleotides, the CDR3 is TGTGCCAGCAGTGATCAGGAGGGGGCCACTGAAGCTTTCTTT.

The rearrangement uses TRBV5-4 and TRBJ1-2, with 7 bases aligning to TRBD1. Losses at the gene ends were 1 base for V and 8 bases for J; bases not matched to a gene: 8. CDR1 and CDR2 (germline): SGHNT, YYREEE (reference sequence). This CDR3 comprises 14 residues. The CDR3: CASSLPGQRWGYTF. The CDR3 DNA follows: TGTGCCAGCAGCTTGCCGGGACAGAGATGGGGCTACACCTTC.

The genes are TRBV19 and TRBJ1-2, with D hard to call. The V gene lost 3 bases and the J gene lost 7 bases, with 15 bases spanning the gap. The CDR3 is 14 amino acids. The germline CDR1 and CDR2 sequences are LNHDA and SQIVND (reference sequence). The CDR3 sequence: CASSIGPQVGGYTF. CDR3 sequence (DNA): TGTGCCAGTAGTATTGGCCCCCAGGTTGGTGGCTACACCTTC.

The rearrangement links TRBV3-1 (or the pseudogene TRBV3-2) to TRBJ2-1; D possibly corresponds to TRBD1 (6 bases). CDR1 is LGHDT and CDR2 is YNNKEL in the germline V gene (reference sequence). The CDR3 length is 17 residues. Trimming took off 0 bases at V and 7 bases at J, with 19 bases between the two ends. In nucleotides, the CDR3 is TGTGCCAGCAGCCAAGAACTTGGGGCAGGGGTTAGGAATGAGCAGTTCTTC. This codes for CASSQELGAGVRNEQFF.

The CDR3 sequence: CASSLSGVSGNTIYF. In DNA, the CDR3 is TGTGCCAGCTCCCTGTCCGGGGTCTCTGGAAACACCATATATTTT. This chain joins TRBV9 and TRBJ1-3; D is unclear. In germline, CDR1 is SGDLS, CDR2 YYNGEE. V was pared by 7 bases and J by 0 bases, with 14 bases between. The CDR3 covers 15 residues. The full variable domain, in which reference TRBV9 and TRBJ1-3 provide the parts outside the CDR3, is DSGVTQTPKHLITATGQRVTLRCSPRSGDLSVYWYQQSLDQGLQFLIQYYNGEERAKGNILERFSAQQFPDLHSELNLSSLELGDSALYFCASSLSGVSGNTIYFGEGSWLTVV.

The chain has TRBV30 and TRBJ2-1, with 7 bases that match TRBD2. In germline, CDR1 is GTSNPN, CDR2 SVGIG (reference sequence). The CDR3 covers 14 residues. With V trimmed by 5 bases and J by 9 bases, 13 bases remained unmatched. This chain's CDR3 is CAWGGLVFSSEQFF. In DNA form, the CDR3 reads TGTGCCTGGGGTGGACTAGTTTTCTCGAGTGAGCAGTTCTTC.

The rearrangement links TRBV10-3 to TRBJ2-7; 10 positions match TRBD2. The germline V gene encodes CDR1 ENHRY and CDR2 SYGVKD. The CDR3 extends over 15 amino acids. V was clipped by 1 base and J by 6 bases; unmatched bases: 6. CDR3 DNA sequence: TGTGCCATCAGTGAGTTGGCTAGCGGGAGTTCCGAGCAGTACTTC. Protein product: CAISELASGSSEQYF.

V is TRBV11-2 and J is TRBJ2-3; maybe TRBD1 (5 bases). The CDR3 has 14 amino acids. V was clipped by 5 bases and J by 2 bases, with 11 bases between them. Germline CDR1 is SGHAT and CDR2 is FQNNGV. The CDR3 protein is CASSDRGYTDTQYF. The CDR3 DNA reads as TGTGCCAGCAGCGATAGGGGTTACACAGATACGCAGTATTTT.

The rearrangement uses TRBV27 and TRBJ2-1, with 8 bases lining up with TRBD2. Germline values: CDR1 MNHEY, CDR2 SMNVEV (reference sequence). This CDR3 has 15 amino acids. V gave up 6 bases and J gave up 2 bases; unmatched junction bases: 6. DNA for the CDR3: TGTGCCAGCAGACCGAGCGGGAGCCCCTACAATGAGCAGTTCTTC. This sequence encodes CASRPSGSPYNEQFF.

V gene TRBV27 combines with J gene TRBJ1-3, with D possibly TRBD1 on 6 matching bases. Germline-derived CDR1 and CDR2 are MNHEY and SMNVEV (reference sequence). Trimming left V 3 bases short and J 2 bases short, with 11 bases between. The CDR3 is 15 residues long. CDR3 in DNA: TGTGCCAGCAGTTTTAGGGGGGGCACTGGAAACACCATATATTTT. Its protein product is CASSFRGGTGNTIYF.

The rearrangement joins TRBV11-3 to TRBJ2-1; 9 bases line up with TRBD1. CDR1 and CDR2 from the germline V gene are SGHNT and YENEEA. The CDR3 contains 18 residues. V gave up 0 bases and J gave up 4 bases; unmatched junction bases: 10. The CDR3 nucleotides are TGTGCCAGCAGCTTAGATTGGGCAGGGACAGGGACTTACAATGAGCAGTTCTTC. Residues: CASSLDWAGTGTYNEQFF.

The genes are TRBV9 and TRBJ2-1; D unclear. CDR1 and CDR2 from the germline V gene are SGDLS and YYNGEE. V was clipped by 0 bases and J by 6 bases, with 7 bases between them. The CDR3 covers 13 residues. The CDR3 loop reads CASSVVPSNEQFF. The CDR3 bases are TGTGCCAGCAGCGTAGTCCCCTCCAATGAGCAGTTCTTC.

DNA of the CDR3: TGTGCCAGCAGCCAGGGAACGTTGGTCGCTTTCTTT. It yields the protein CASSQGTLVAFF. The chain joins TRBV7-9 to TRBJ1-1; a possible D gene is TRBD1 (5 bases). Trimming left V 5 bases short and J 11 bases short, with 15 bases between. Per germline, CDR1 SEHNR and CDR2 FQNEAQ (reference sequence). This CDR3 contains 12 residues.

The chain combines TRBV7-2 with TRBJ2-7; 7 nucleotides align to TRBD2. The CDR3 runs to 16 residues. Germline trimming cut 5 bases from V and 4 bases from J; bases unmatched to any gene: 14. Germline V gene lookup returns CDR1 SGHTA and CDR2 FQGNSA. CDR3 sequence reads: CASSNPRTSPFYEQYF. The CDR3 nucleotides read TGTGCCAGCAGCAACCCAAGGACTAGTCCTTTTTACGAGCAGTACTTC.

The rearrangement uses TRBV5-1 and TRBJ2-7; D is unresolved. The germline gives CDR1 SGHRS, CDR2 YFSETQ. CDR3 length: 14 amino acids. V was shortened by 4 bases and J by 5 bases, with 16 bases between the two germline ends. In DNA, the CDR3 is TGCGCCAGCAGCCCCGGTAACCCTCGGGACGAGCAGTACTTC. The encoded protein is CASSPGNPRDEQYF.

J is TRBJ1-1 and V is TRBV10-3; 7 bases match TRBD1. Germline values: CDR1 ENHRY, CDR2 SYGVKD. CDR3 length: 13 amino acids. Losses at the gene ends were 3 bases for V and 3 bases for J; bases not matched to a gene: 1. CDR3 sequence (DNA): TGTGCCATCAGTGACGACAGGGACACTGAAGCTTTCTTT. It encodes CAISDDRDTEAFF.

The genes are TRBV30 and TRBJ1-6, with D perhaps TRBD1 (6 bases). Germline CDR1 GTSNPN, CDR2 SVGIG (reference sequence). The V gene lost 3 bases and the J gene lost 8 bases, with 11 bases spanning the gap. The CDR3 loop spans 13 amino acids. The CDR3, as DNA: TGTGCCTGGAGAGGGGGGAGGGATTCACCCCTCCACTTT. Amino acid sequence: CAWRGGRDSPLHF.

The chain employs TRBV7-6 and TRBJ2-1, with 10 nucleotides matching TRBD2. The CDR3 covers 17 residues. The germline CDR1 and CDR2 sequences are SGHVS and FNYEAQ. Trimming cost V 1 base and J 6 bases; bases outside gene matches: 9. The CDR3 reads CASSLGLAGELANEQFF. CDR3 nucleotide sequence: TGTGCCAGCAGCTTAGGCCTAGCGGGAGAGTTAGCCAATGAGCAGTTCTTC.

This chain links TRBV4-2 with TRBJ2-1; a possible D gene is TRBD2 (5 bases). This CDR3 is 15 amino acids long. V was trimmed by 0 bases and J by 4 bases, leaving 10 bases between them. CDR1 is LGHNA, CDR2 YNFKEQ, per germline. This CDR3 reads CASSQEAPGYNEQFF. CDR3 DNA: TGTGCCAGCAGCCAAGAGGCCCCGGGATACAATGAGCAGTTCTTC.